This T cell receptor beta chain comes out of a study of CD8+ T cells in alopecia areata. The study, taken as a whole, reports: TCRs were shared less clearly across patients than in mice, possibly for HLA-related reasons.

On this clone itself: The target antigen is unknown.

In germline, CDR1 is SGHTA, CDR2 FQGNSA. Unmatched junction bases numbered 5, after V lost 4 bases and J lost 5 bases. This CDR3 comprises 14 residues. Researchers took lesional scalp punch biopsies and peripheral blood from people who were alopecia areata patients. Sequencing used cDNA as its template, made by extracting RNA and reverse transcribing it. Repertoires were generated with immunoSEQ multiplex PCR, while TCRdb's copy carries only in-frame clones and drops some. Found here are about 150,000 clones, about 53% of them singletons; the top ten hold 15% to 20%. This chain connects TRBV7-2 to TRBJ2-5; 9 nucleotides match TRBD1. The sample in question was CD8+ T cells sorted from blood, obtained at week 0. This TCR came from a human donor with alopecia areata. The CDR3 loop reads CASSSGQGWETQYF. In nucleotides, the CDR3 is TGTGCCAGCAGCTCAGGACAGGGGTGGGAGACCCAGTACTTC.